These 14 T cell receptor beta chains came from one sample sequenced in a study of blood T cells in healthy people across ages. Then a second PCR, running roughly 7 to 11 cycles, was carried out with a sample-barcoded 5' primer and a J-beta primer mix. TCRdb analysed the 5' RACE reads with MiXCR anew, one entry per CDR3 protein. The sample includes about 1.7 million distinct CDR3 sequences, 28% of them seen just once. Sequencing input: blood. These receptors originate from a woman in her twenties or thirties in good health.

This clonotype was detected a few times. V and J are TRBV11-2 and TRBJ1-6; D gene unclear. There are 15 residues in the CDR3. Germline assignment: CDR1 SGHAT and CDR2 FQNNGV. V dropped 5 bases and J dropped 7 bases, with 15 bases sitting between them. CDR3 residues: CASSPAGLQNSPLHF. The CDR3 nucleotides are TGTGCCAGCAGCCCCGCGGGCCTCCAGAATTCACCCCTCCACTTT. Using reference TRBV11-2 and TRBJ1-6 for the parts outside the CDR3, the full variable domain is EAGVAQSPRYKIIEKRQSVAFWCNPISGHATLYWYQQILGQGPKLLIQFQNNGVVDDSQLPKDRFSAERLKGVDSTLKIQPAKLEDSAVYLCASSPAGLQNSPLHFGNGTRLTVT.

The rearrangement links TRBV20-1 to TRBJ2-6; 11 nucleotides align to TRBD2. Germline-derived CDR1 and CDR2 are DFQATT and SNEGSKA (reference sequence). V dropped 2 bases and J dropped 2; count of bases not matched to a gene: 8. The CDR3 contains 18 residues. In DNA, the CDR3 is TGCAGTGCTAGACCACAGCTAGCGGGAGGTCCTGGGGCCAACGTCCTGACTTTC. Translating it yields CSARPQLAGGPGANVLTF.

The chain joins TRBV30 to TRBJ2-7, with 7 bases lining up with TRBD2. The V gene's germline CDR1 is GTSNPN and CDR2 SVGIG (reference sequence). The CDR3 extends over 14 amino acids. The junction had 8 bases not matched to a gene; V was cut back by 1 base and J by 5 bases. CDR3 DNA sequence: TGTGCCTGGAGTGGGACTAGTGGAGGCAACGAGCAGTACTTC. Encoded protein: CAWSGTSGGNEQYF.

For this clonotype: A much larger clone is a single base away; this may be a read error. The gene calls are TRBV29-1 and TRBJ2-1, with 8 bases lining up with TRBD2. The germline V gene has CDR1 SQVTM and CDR2 ANQGSEA. The CDR3 spans 14 residues. The J segment lost 7 bases and the V segment lost 8 bases, leaving 13 bases of the junction unmatched. The CDR3 DNA reads as TGCAGCATAAGCCAAGCGGGAGTTAGAAATGAGCAGTTCTTC. It yields the protein CSISQAGVRNEQFF.

This clonotype was observed a handful of times. This chain joins TRBV6-1 and TRBJ2-7, with TRBD2 matching over 7 bases. The germline V gene has CDR1 MNHNS and CDR2 SASEGT. This CDR3 has 17 residues. Trimming took 4 bases from V and 0 from J; bases not matched to a gene: 12. The CDR3 DNA follows: TGTGCCAGCAGTGTAAGGGGAGGGCCGACGGGCTCCTACGAGCAGTACTTC. Its protein product is CASSVRGGPTGSYEQYF.

This clonotype was seen a handful of times. The chain employs TRBV12-5 and TRBJ2-3; D is perhaps TRBD2 (5 bases). Trimming took 7 bases from V and 2 from J, leaving 13 bases between them. The germline V gene encodes CDR1 LGHNT and CDR2 FRNRAP. This CDR3 has 14 amino acids. The CDR3 protein is CASVRGLLTDTQYF. The CDR3 DNA is TGTGCTAGTGTTCGCGGGCTCCTCACAGATACGCAGTATTTT. The variable domain in full, completed from reference TRBV12-5 and TRBJ2-3, reads DARVTQTPRHKVTEMGQEVTMRCQPILGHNTVFWYRQTMMQGLELLAYFRNRAPLDDSGMPKDRFSAEMPDATLATLKIQPSEPRDSAVYFCASVRGLLTDTQYFGPGTRLTVL.

The gene calls are TRBV12-3 or TRBV12-4 and TRBJ2-2; D possibly uses TRBD1 or TRBD2 (5 bases each). The CDR3 is 15 amino acids. V lost 5 bases to trimming and J lost 8 bases, with 18 bases between them. CDR3 protein: CASSNRDHKGGELFF. CDR3 coding DNA: TGTGCCAGCAGTAACCGGGACCACAAGGGGGGGGAGCTGTTTTTT.

With regard to this clonotype: Sequence at one end of the junction differs from germline and may be a read error. V is TRBV10-3 and J is TRBJ1-1; the D is unclear. The CDR3 has 15 residues. Germline assignment: CDR1 ENHRY and CDR2 SYGVKD. The CDR3 nucleotides are TGTGTCATCAGAACTCCCGGCTTGTCAAACACTGAAGCTTTCTTT. Residues: CVIRTPGLSNTEAFF.

A few counts support this clonotype. The chain joins TRBV12-3 or TRBV12-4 to TRBJ2-3, with D unresolved. CDR3 length equals 10 residues. Deletions cut 0 bases from V and 10 bases from J, with 2 bases between. The CDR3 coding sequence is TGTGCCAGCAGTTTAGCATCGCAGTATTTT. Its protein product is CASSLASQYF.

The chain recombines TRBV7-2 with TRBJ2-2, with D maybe TRBD1 (5 bases). This CDR3 spans 12 amino acids. Germline lookup yields CDR1 SGHTA and CDR2 FQGNSA. The V and J ends lost 6 bases and 7 bases respectively, with 9 bases between them. The CDR3 sequence is CASSSDSGELFF. Here the CDR3 DNA reads TGTGCCAGCAGTTCCGACAGCGGGGAGCTGTTTTTT.

This clonotype was recorded at least ten times. The rearrangement joins TRBV7-2 to TRBJ2-7; 8 bases map to TRBD2. From germline, CDR1 is SGHTA and CDR2 FQGNSA. This CDR3 contains 16 residues. V lost 5 bases and J lost 0; bases outside the gene matches: 9. The DNA for the CDR3 is TGTGCCAGCAGCCCACTGGCGGGAGGATACTCCTACGAGCAGTACTTC. Protein: CASSPLAGGYSYEQYF.

At least ten counts were recorded for this clonotype. The V gene is TRBV7-6, the J gene TRBJ2-1; tentatively, D is TRBD1 (5 bases). This CDR3 has 14 residues. Looked up from germline, CDR1 is SGHVS and CDR2 is FNYEAQ. V shed 1 base and J shed 5 bases, with 9 bases lying between them. The chain's CDR3 is CASSLEGKHNEQFF. In DNA, the CDR3 is TGTGCCAGCAGCTTAGAGGGGAAACACAATGAGCAGTTCTTC. Full variable domain (remainder filled in from reference TRBV7-6 and TRBJ2-1): GAGVSQSPRYKVTKRGQDVALRCDPISGHVSLYWYRQALGQGPEFLTYFNYEAQQDKSGLPNDRFSAERPEGSISTLTIQRTEQRDSAMYRCASSLEGKHNEQFFGPGTRLTVL.

This clonotype has more than one count but fewer than ten. The chain carries TRBV25-1 and TRBJ2-1; D is perhaps TRBD2 (5 bases). The V end was cut by 3 bases, the J end by 8 bases, with 23 bases between. The CDR3 contains 17 residues. From germline, CDR1 is MGHDK and CDR2 SYGVNS. CDR3 amino acids: CASSDSSPARGNDEQFF. The CDR3 DNA is TGTGCCAGCAGTGACTCGAGCCCGGCACGGGGTAACGATGAGCAGTTCTTC.

V is TRBV6-6 and J is TRBJ1-5; D gene ambiguous. CDR3 length equals 13 residues. In germline, CDR1 is MNHNY, CDR2 SVGAGI (reference sequence). V was clipped by 4 bases and J by 6 bases, with 10 bases between them. The CDR3 sequence is CASSSRMAQPQHF. In nucleotides, the CDR3 is TGTGCCAGCAGTTCCCGCATGGCTCAGCCCCAGCATTTT.